Following are 23 T cell receptor beta chains from one sample sequenced in a study of control samples from healthy donors and cancer patients. TCRdb's table, derived via immunoSEQ multiplex PCR, lists solely in-frame clones and lacks some. The sample records approximately 150,000 clones, around 94% being singletons. The sample comprised PBMCs. Every receptor here comes from a man between 60 and 75 years old with colorectal cancer.

The V call is TRBV11-2, the J call TRBJ1-4, with D uncertain. Germline CDR1 and CDR2: SGHAT and FQNNGV. Trimming cost V 3 bases and J 0 bases, with 11 bases left between them. The CDR3 sequence is 16 residues long. As DNA, the CDR3 is TGTGCCAGCAGCTTTAACAGACCTACAACTAATGAAAAACTGTTTTTT. This sequence encodes CASSFNRPTTNEKLFF.

The gene calls are TRBV19 and TRBJ2-3; tentatively, D is TRBD1 (5 bases). This CDR3 is built from 15 residues. V was cut by 5 bases and J by 2 bases, with 14 bases left in between. The germline gives CDR1 LNHDA, CDR2 SQIVND (reference sequence). The CDR3: CASSPQGISTDTQYF. CDR3 in DNA: TGTGCCAGTAGTCCGCAGGGCATATCCACAGATACGCAGTATTTT.

The chain uses TRBV6-5 and TRBJ2-7, with a possible D match to TRBD2 (5 bases). The CDR3 contains 14 residues. V was shortened by 6 bases and J by 3 bases, with 15 bases between the two germline ends. Germline CDR1 and CDR2: MNHEY and SVGAGI. The CDR3 protein is CASSNGLNRYEQYF. CDR3 DNA: TGTGCCAGCAGCAACGGACTGAACCGCTACGAGCAGTACTTC.

The CDR3 is CASSPMKRQGASGANVLTF. The CDR3 region has the DNA TGCGCCAGCAGCCCAATGAAGAGGCAGGGAGCCTCTGGGGCCAACGTCCTGACTTTC. J is TRBJ2-6 and V is TRBV5-1; D may correspond to TRBD1 or TRBD2 (5 bases each). Germline lookup yields CDR1 SGHRS and CDR2 YFSETQ. This CDR3 is built from 19 residues. V lost 4 bases, J lost 0 bases, and 20 bases lay in between.

The chain uses TRBV5-1 and TRBJ2-7; unclear D gene. V gave up 4 bases and J gave up 0 bases, with 5 bases separating them. The length of the CDR3 is 12 residues. Germline V gene lookup returns CDR1 SGHRS and CDR2 YFSETQ. The CDR3 spells CASSLYSYEQYF. In DNA, the CDR3 is TGCGCCAGCAGCCTCTACTCCTACGAGCAGTACTTC.

The V and J genes are TRBV30 and TRBJ1-5, with 7 bases that match TRBD1. CDR3 length: 14 residues. Germline V CDR1 and CDR2: GTSNPN, SVGIG (reference sequence). The V segment lost 0 bases and the J segment 7 bases; nucleotides outside the gene matches: 6. This CDR3 is CAWSVLGGWQPQHF. CDR3 nucleotide sequence: TGTGCCTGGAGTGTATTAGGGGGCTGGCAGCCCCAGCATTTT.

CDR3 sequence reads: CASSGQGQDNEQFF. The CDR3 DNA sequence: TGTGCCAGCAGCGGACAGGGGCAGGACAATGAGCAGTTCTTC. This chain links TRBV2 with TRBJ2-1; TRBD1 matches 9 bases. CDR3 size: 14 residues. The germline V gene has CDR1 SNHLY and CDR2 FYNNEI. The junction had 5 bases not matched to a gene; V was cut back by 6 bases and J by 5 bases. The variable domain in full, with the rest retrieved from reference TRBV2 and TRBJ2-1, is EPEVTQTPSHQVTQMGQEVILRCVPISNHLYFYWYRQILGQKVEFLVSFYNNEISEKSEIFDDQFSVERPDGSNFTLKIRSTKLEDSAMYFCASSGQGQDNEQFFGPGTRLTVL.

The rearrangement joins TRBV10-3 to TRBJ1-3, with a possible D match to TRBD1 (6 bases). Germline lookup yields CDR1 ENHRY and CDR2 SYGVKD. The CDR3 length is 14 residues. The CDR3 DNA is TGTGCGACCTGGCAGGGGACGGATGGAAACACCATATATTTT. Encoded protein: CATWQGTDGNTIYF.

This chain connects TRBV18 to TRBJ2-5, with unresolved D. V lost 5 bases to trimming and J lost 2 bases, with 15 bases between them. The CDR3 consists of 15 residues. CDR1 and CDR2 from the germline V gene are KGHSH and LQKENI. CDR3 sequence (DNA): TGTGCCAGCTCAAACCTGGCAGGCCGACAAGAGACCCAGTACTTC. Encoded protein: CASSNLAGRQETQYF.

CDR3 DNA sequence: TGTGCCAGCAGCATCTCAGGGGATAGCGAGCAGTACTTC. Residues: CASSISGDSEQYF. The rearrangement links TRBV5-5 to TRBJ2-7; TRBD1 is a possible D gene (6 bases). From germline, CDR1 is SGHKS and CDR2 YYEKEE (reference sequence). V gave up 4 bases and J gave up 6 bases, with 14 bases separating them. This CDR3 contains 13 residues.

This rearrangement joins TRBV27 to TRBJ2-5; D perhaps matches TRBD1 (6 bases). V lost 6 bases, J lost 2 bases, and 25 bases lay in between. The CDR3 spans 18 residues. Germline-derived CDR1 and CDR2 are MNHEY and SMNVEV (reference sequence). The CDR3 region is CASRGWKGDQTIQETQYF. CDR3 sequence (DNA): TGTGCCAGCAGGGGGTGGAAGGGGGATCAAACTATTCAAGAGACCCAGTACTTC.

The V call is TRBV19, the J call TRBJ2-5; 9 positions match TRBD1. The CDR3 runs to 16 residues. Trimming removed 5 bases from V and 2 bases from J; junction bases left unmatched: 9. Germline CDR1 reads LNHDA; CDR2 reads SQIVND (reference sequence). CDR3 protein: CASSLQQGAGQETQYF. The CDR3 nucleotides read TGTGCCAGTAGTCTCCAACAGGGGGCAGGGCAAGAGACCCAGTACTTC.

This sequence joins TRBV7-9 and TRBJ1-6, with no clear D. The CDR3 contains 14 residues. Germline values: CDR1 SEHNR, CDR2 FQNEAQ (reference sequence). The ends were cut back, 4 bases at V and 9 bases at J, with 13 bases in the middle. The CDR3 reads CASSSDSEISPLHF. CDR3 in DNA: TGTGCCAGCAGCTCGGACTCGGAGATTTCACCCCTCCACTTT.

This clone was seen just once. This sequence joins TRBV12-3 or TRBV12-4 and TRBJ1-2; possibly TRBD1 for D (5 bases). This CDR3 is built from 12 residues. V dropped 6 bases and J dropped 8 bases, with 13 bases sitting between them. CDR3 DNA: TGTGCCAGCAGCTTCCGGGGCTTAGGCTACACCTTC. Encoded protein: CASSFRGLGYTF.

This clone came up a few times. The rearrangement joins TRBV7-9 to TRBJ1-3, with D hard to call. Germline CDR1 and CDR2: SEHNR and FQNEAQ (reference sequence). V was shortened by 7 bases and J by 2 bases, with 12 bases between the two germline ends. This CDR3 is 14 amino acids long. CDR3 nucleotides: TGTGCCAGCAATGACCCAGGCACTGGAAACACCATATATTTT. This gives the protein CASNDPGTGNTIYF.

The gene calls are TRBV6-6 and TRBJ2-5; 8 bases agree with TRBD2. Germline CDR1 and CDR2: MNHNY and SVGAGI (reference sequence). J gave up 2 bases and V 2 bases, and 1 base lay outside the gene matches. The CDR3 loop spans 14 amino acids. CDR3 protein: CASSYIAGQETQYF. The CDR3 coding sequence is TGTGCCAGCAGTTACATAGCGGGGCAAGAGACCCAGTACTTC.

This rearrangement joins TRBV19 to TRBJ2-5; D is tentatively TRBD1 or TRBD2 (5 bases each). V was cut by 1 base and J by 1 base, with 7 bases left in between. There are 14 residues in the CDR3. CDR1 and CDR2 from the germline V gene are LNHDA and SQIVND (reference sequence). CDR3 sequence reads: CASSIVGAQETQYF. CDR3 in DNA: TGTGCCAGTAGTATAGTCGGGGCCCAAGAGACCCAGTACTTC. Looking up the rest from reference TRBV19 and TRBJ2-5 gives the full variable domain: DGGITQSPKYLFRKEGQNVTLSCEQNLNHDAMYWYRQDPGQGLRLIYYSQIVNDFQKGDIAEGYSVSREKKESFPLTVTSAQKNPTAFYLCASSIVGAQETQYFGPGTRLLVL.

The chain uses TRBV6-2 or TRBV6-3 and TRBJ1-3; D remains ambiguous. Germline V lookup: CDR1 MNHEY, CDR2 SVGEGT. The CDR3 has 15 amino acids. Trimming removed 0 bases from V and 2 bases from J, with 8 bases in between. The CDR3 is CASSYSFPTGNTIYF. DNA for the CDR3: TGTGCCAGCAGTTACTCTTTTCCTACTGGAAACACCATATATTTT.

The V gene is TRBV19, the J gene TRBJ2-7, with TRBD1 matching 8 bases. The V and J ends lost 4 bases and 2 bases, in that order; junction bases with no gene match: 7. Germline CDR1 is LNHDA and CDR2 is SQIVND (reference sequence). The CDR3 spans 15 residues. In nucleotides, the CDR3 is TGTGCCAGTAGTAGCCCCTCGACAGGGGCCTACGAGCAGTACTTC. This encodes CASSSPSTGAYEQYF.

The chain links TRBV11-2 to TRBJ2-7; the D gene is possibly TRBD2 (5 bases). Germline V gene data show CDR1 as SGHAT and CDR2 as FQNNGV. The CDR3 has 14 residues. Between the trimmed V and J ends, which lost 1 base and 6 bases, there was a span of 13 bases. The CDR3: CASSLGRLPPEQYF. CDR3 DNA sequence: TGTGCCAGCAGCTTAGGGAGGCTCCCCCCCGAGCAGTACTTC.

J is TRBJ1-2 and V is TRBV4-1; perhaps TRBD1 as D (6 bases). The V gene lost 0 bases and the J gene lost 6 bases, with 11 bases spanning the gap. The CDR3 is 14 amino acids. Germline CDR1 MGHRA, CDR2 YSYEKL. CDR3 residues: CASSQDSYRDGYTF. The CDR3 bases are TGCGCCAGCAGCCAAGATTCCTACAGGGATGGCTACACCTTC.

The chain uses TRBV27 and TRBJ2-7, with D hard to call. This CDR3 has 17 amino acids. The V and J ends lost 5 bases and 1 base respectively, with 21 bases between them. The germline gives CDR1 MNHEY, CDR2 SMNVEV (reference sequence). The CDR3 protein is CASSRIFDHRSSYEQYF. The CDR3 DNA is TGTGCCAGCAGTAGGATCTTTGACCATCGGTCGTCCTACGAGCAGTACTTC.

The V gene is TRBV6-2 or TRBV6-3, the J gene TRBJ1-6, with unresolved D. V dropped 4 bases and J dropped 9 bases, with 13 bases sitting between them. Germline CDR1 and CDR2: MNHEY and SVGEGT. There are 14 residues in the CDR3. The CDR3 protein is CASSFGLNSSPLHF. CDR3 nucleotide sequence: TGTGCCAGCAGTTTTGGCCTTAACAGTTCACCCCTCCACTTT.